The clone carrying this T cell receptor (beta chain) was seen more than once but under ten times. The entry originates in a study of cytomegalovirus exposure and HLA in healthy donors. Study information: Samples from HLA-typed donors yielded some 85 million unique TCRs in an early data release.

Researchers ran the PCR with 60 Vbeta and 13 Jbeta primers. TCRdb's table, derived via immunoSEQ multiplex PCR, lists solely in-frame clones and lacks some. Here the sample spans around 110,000 clones, around 73% being singletons. Sequenced: PBMCs. This receptor was identified in a man between 25 and 39 years old in good health and CMV-seronegative.

The DNA of the CDR3 is TGTGCCAGCAGTTTCCGATTTAGCGGAGGAAACGACGAGCAGTACTTC. Residues: CASSFRFSGGNDEQYF. The chain joins TRBV28 to TRBJ2-7, with D possibly TRBD2 on 6 matching bases. V was trimmed by 3 bases and J by 5 bases, leaving 20 bases between them. Germline V CDR1 and CDR2: MDHEN, SYDVKM. The CDR3 loop spans 16 amino acids. Filled out from reference TRBV28 and TRBJ2-7, the complete variable domain reads DVKVTQSSRYLVKRTGEKVFLECVQDMDHENMFWYRQDPGLGLRLIYFSYDVKMKEKGDIPEGYSVSREKKERFSLILESASTNQTSMYLCASSFRFSGGNDEQYFGPGTRLTVT.